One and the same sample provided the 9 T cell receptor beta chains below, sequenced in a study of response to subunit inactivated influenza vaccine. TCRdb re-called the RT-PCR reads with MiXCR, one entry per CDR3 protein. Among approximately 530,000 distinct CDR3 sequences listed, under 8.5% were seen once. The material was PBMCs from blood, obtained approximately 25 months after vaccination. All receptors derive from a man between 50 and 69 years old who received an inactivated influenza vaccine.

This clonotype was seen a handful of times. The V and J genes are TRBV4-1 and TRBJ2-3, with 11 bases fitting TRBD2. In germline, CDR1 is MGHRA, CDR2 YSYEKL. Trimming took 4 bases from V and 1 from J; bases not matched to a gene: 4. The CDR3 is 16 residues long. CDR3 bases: TGCGCCAGCAGCCCGTCTAGCGGGGGGCGCACAGATACGCAGTATTTT. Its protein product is CASSPSSGGRTDTQYF.

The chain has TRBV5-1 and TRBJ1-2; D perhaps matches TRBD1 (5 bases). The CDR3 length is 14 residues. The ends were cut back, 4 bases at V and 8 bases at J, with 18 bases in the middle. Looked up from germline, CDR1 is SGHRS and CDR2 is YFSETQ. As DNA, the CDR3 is TGCGCCAGCAGCCCCAGGCCGACAGACTTCGGCTACACCTTC. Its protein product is CASSPRPTDFGYTF.

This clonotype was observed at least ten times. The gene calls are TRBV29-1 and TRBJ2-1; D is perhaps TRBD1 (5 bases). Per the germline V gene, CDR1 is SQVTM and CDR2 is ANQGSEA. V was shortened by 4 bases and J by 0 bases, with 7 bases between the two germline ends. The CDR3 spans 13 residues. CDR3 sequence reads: CSVGGFSYNEQFF. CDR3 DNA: TGCAGCGTTGGGGGCTTCTCCTACAATGAGCAGTTCTTC.

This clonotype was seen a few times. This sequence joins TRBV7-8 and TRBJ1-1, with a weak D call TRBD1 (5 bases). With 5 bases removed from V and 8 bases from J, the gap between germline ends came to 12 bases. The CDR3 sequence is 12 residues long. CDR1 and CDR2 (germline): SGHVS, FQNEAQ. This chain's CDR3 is CASSRGGVEAFF. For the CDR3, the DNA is TGTGCCAGCAGCCGGGGGGGGGTCGAAGCTTTCTTT. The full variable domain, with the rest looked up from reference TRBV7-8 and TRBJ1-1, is GAGVSQSPRYKVAKRGQDVALRCDPISGHVSLFWYQQALGQGPEFLTYFQNEAQLDKSGLPSDRFFAERPEGSVSTLKIQRTQQEDSAVYLCASSRGGVEAFFGQGTRLTVV.

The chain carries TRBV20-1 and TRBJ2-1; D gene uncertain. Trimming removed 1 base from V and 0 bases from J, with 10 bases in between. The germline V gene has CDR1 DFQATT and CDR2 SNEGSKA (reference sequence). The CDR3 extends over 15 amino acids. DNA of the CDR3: TGCAGTGCTAGAGTCGACATTAGCTCCTACAATGAGCAGTTCTTC. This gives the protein CSARVDISSYNEQFF.

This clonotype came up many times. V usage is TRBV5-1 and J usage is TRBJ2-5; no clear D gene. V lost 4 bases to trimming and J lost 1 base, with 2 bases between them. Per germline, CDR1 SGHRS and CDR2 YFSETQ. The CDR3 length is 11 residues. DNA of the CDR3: TGCGCCAGCAGCGTCCAAGAGACCCAGTACTTC. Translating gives CASSVQETQYF.

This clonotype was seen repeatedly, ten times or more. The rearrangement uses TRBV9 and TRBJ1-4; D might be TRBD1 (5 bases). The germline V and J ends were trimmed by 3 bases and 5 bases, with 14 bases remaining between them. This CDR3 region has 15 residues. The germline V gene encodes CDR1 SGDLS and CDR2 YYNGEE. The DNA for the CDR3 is TGTGCCAGCAGCGCCCAGGGAACTACCAATGAAAAACTGTTTTTT. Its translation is CASSAQGTTNEKLFF.

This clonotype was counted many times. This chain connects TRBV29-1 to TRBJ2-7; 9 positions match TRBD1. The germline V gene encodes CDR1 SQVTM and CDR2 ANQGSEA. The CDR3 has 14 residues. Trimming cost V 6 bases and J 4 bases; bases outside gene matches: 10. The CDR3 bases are TGCAGCGTAGGTTCGGGACAGGGTCTATACGAGCAGTACTTC. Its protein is CSVGSGQGLYEQYF.

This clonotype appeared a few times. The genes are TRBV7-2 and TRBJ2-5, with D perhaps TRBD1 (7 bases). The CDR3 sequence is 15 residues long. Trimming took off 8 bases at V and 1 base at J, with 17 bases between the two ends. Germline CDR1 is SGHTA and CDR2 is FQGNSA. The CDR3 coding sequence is TGTGCCAGCGGCTCCAGGGGGGCTACCCAAGAGACCCAGTACTTC. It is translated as CASGSRGATQETQYF. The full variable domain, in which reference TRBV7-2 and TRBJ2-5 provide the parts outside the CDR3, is GAGVSQSPSNKVTEKGKDVELRCDPISGHTALYWYRQSLGQGLEFLIYFQGNSAPDKSGLPSDRFSAERTGGSVSTLTIQRTQQEDSAVYLCASGSRGATQETQYFGPGTRLLVL.